Listed below are T cell receptor beta chains from one sample, sequenced in a study of T cell repertoires in cytomegalovirus infection. MiXCR, run by TCRdb on the reads, gives a single entry per CDR3 protein. The sample includes roughly 150,000 distinct CDR3 sequences, over 30% of them seen just once. Antigens of these TCRs are unknown. Sequenced material: CD8+ T cells from cultured PBMCs, taken from culture after CMV antigen stimulation. Receptor source: a human donor in good health (CMV status not recorded). Some clones in this sample may be carry-over from other donors' samples. Each CDR3 is given with its conserved first and last residue. Fields, in order: D gene, clone size, V gene, J gene, CDR3 DNA, CDR3 protein. A D gene is named only where the DNA matches it firmly. Only part of the rows carry a size: once, few, many, or a class if the clone is expanded.

D: -
size: -
V: TRBV27
J: TRBJ2-7
DNA: TGTGCCAGCAGGGGGATTGGCTACGAGCAGTACTTC
CDR3: CASRGIGYEQYF

D: -
size: -
V: TRBV7-2
J: TRBJ2-3
DNA: TGTGCCAGCAGCTTAGGGGTCGGGGGAAGCACAGATACGCAGTATTTT
CDR3: CASSLGVGGSTDTQYF

D: -
size: -
V: TRBV11-2
J: TRBJ2-5
DNA: TGTGCCAGCAGCTGGTCGGGGGGCCCTCAGCGGACCCAGTACTTC
CDR3: CASSWSGGPQRTQYF

D: -
size: many
V: TRBV27
J: TRBJ1-1
DNA: TGTGCCAGCAGTTCTCAAGGGAACACTGAAGCTTTCTTT
CDR3: CASSSQGNTEAFF

D: -
size: -
V: TRBV7-9
J: TRBJ2-3
DNA: TGTGCCAACAGCCCCACCCTCCTAGGAGATACGCAGTATTTT
CDR3: CANSPTLLGDTQYF

D: -
size: -
V: TRBV4-1
J: TRBJ1-2
DNA: TGCGCCAGCAGCCAAGATCCACAGACCTATGGCTACACCTTC
CDR3: CASSQDPQTYGYTF

D: TRBD1
size: -
V: TRBV25-1
J: TRBJ1-4
DNA: TGTGCCAGCAGTGACCCGGGACAGGGACGGGAAAAACTGTTTTTT
CDR3: CASSDPGQGREKLFF

D: -
size: few
V: TRBV11-2
J: TRBJ2-7
DNA: TGTGCCAGCAGGGACGGTAATGCCTACGAGCAGTACTTC
CDR3: CASRDGNAYEQYF

D: TRBD2
size: -
V: TRBV7-2
J: TRBJ2-1
DNA: TGTGCCAGCAGTTCCGGGGGGGCGGGTGAGCAGTTCTTC
CDR3: CASSSGGAGEQFF

D: -
size: -
V: TRBV27
J: TRBJ2-1
DNA: TGTGCCAGCAGTCCACAGGAGGTTGACTACAATGAGCAGTTCTTC
CDR3: CASSPQEVDYNEQFF

D: -
size: -
V: TRBV7-9
J: TRBJ1-2
DNA: TGTGCCAGCAGCCCCCCTCCCCGGACAGCGGTCGGTGGCTACACCTTC
CDR3: CASSPPPRTAVGGYTF

D: -
size: -
V: TRBV28
J: TRBJ2-1
DNA: TGTGCCAGCTCCCGTCTGTCCGAATTTACGTACAATGAGCAGTTCTTC
CDR3: CASSRLSEFTYNEQFF

D: -
size: -
V: TRBV6-5
J: TRBJ1-2
DNA: TGTGCCAGCAGTTACTCGCCACAGTCCTTCTATGGCTACACCTTC
CDR3: CASSYSPQSFYGYTF

D: TRBD2
size: many
V: TRBV9
J: TRBJ2-7
DNA: TGTGCCAGCAGCTCCAGCGGGGATTCCTACGAGCAGTACTTC
CDR3: CASSSSGDSYEQYF

D: -
size: few
V: TRBV4-2
J: TRBJ2-4
DNA: TGTGCCAGCAGCCTGGGACGGGAAAACATTCAGTACTTC
CDR3: CASSLGRENIQYF

D: -
size: -
V: TRBV2
J: TRBJ2-4
DNA: TGTGCCAGCAGTGAGGGGGGCAGGTTGTTGGCCAAAAACATTCAGTACTTC
CDR3: CASSEGGRLLAKNIQYF

D: -
size: -
V: TRBV27
J: TRBJ2-1
DNA: TGTGCCAGCAGTCTCAGGGGGGAGTGGACCTACAATGAGCAGTTCTTC
CDR3: CASSLRGEWTYNEQFF

D: TRBD1
size: -
V: TRBV2
J: TRBJ2-7
DNA: TGTGCCAGCAGTGAAGAAAGGGACAGGTCTTACGAGCAGTACTTC
CDR3: CASSEERDRSYEQYF

D: TRBD2
size: -
V: TRBV19
J: TRBJ2-5
DNA: TGTGCCAGTAGTATAGACGGGGGGACCCAAGAGACCCAGTACTTC
CDR3: CASSIDGGTQETQYF

D: -
size: -
V: TRBV12-3/TRBV12-4
J: TRBJ2-1
DNA: TGTGCCAGCAGTTCCTTCCTCGGCCTAATGAATCAGTTCTTC
CDR3: CASSSFLGLMNQFF

D: -
size: once
V: TRBV23-1
J: TRBJ1-1
DNA: TGCGCCAGCAGTCAGGCGGGTTCCACTGAAGCTTTCTTT
CDR3: CASSQAGSTEAFF

D: TRBD1
size: -
V: TRBV27
J: TRBJ2-1
DNA: TGTGCCAGCAGGGGGGGACAGGGCGCCAATGAGCAGTTCTTC
CDR3: CASRGGQGANEQFF

D: -
size: once
V: TRBV28
J: TRBJ2-3
DNA: TGTGCCAGCAAGCCCCTATGGGAGGCAGATACGCAGTATTTT
CDR3: CASKPLWEADTQYF

D: TRBD1
size: -
V: TRBV11-1
J: TRBJ2-1
DNA: TGTGCCAGCAGCTCCCGGCCCGGGACAGGGGGTCTAGATGAGCAGTTCTTC
CDR3: CASSSRPGTGGLDEQFF

D: TRBD2
size: -
V: TRBV10-3
J: TRBJ2-1
DNA: TGTGCCATCAGTGAGTCGGCTAGCGGGGGGGCCCTTGATGAGCAGTTCTTC
CDR3: CAISESASGGALDEQFF

D: TRBD2
size: -
V: TRBV7-8
J: TRBJ2-3
DNA: TGTGCCAGCAGCTTAGAAGGCGGGGGGGGCACAGATACGCAGTATTTT
CDR3: CASSLEGGGGTDTQYF

D: -
size: many
V: TRBV4-1
J: TRBJ2-3
DNA: TGCGCCAGCAGCCAAGATCTTAGCCCCACGCAGTATTTT
CDR3: CASSQDLSPTQYF

D: TRBD1
size: -
V: TRBV6-6
J: TRBJ2-1
DNA: TGTGCCAGCAGTTACCGACAGGGGGACATCGATGAGCAGTTCTTC
CDR3: CASSYRQGDIDEQFF

D: -
size: few
V: TRBV28
J: TRBJ1-2
DNA: TGTGCCAGCAGTACCGACAGCTATGGCTACACCTTC
CDR3: CASSTDSYGYTF

D: TRBD1
size: few
V: TRBV4-1
J: TRBJ1-2
DNA: TGCGCCAGCAGCCAGAACTTGGGACAGTGGACAGGTGGCTACACCTTC
CDR3: CASSQNLGQWTGGYTF

D: -
size: -
V: TRBV6-8
J: TRBJ1-1
DNA: TGTGCCAGCAGCTCGGGGGCAGGGTCGTTCCCTGAAGCTTTCTTT
CDR3: CASSSGAGSFPEAFF

D: TRBD1
size: -
V: TRBV5-1
J: TRBJ2-1
DNA: TGCGCCAGCAGCTTCACAGGGGGAGTCTACAATGAGCAGTTCTTC
CDR3: CASSFTGGVYNEQFF

D: TRBD2
size: -
V: TRBV27
J: TRBJ2-1
DNA: TGTGCCAGCAGTTCCGGGACTAGCGGTATGAATGAGCAGTTCTTC
CDR3: CASSSGTSGMNEQFF

D: TRBD2
size: -
V: TRBV10-3
J: TRBJ2-1
DNA: TGTGCCATCACCCGGACTAGCGGGGACAATGAGCAGTTCTTC
CDR3: CAITRTSGDNEQFF

D: TRBD1
size: few
V: TRBV7-9
J: TRBJ1-1
DNA: TGTGCCAGCAGCCCCAGGGGGCTAGGTGGCACTGAAGCTTTCTTT
CDR3: CASSPRGLGGTEAFF